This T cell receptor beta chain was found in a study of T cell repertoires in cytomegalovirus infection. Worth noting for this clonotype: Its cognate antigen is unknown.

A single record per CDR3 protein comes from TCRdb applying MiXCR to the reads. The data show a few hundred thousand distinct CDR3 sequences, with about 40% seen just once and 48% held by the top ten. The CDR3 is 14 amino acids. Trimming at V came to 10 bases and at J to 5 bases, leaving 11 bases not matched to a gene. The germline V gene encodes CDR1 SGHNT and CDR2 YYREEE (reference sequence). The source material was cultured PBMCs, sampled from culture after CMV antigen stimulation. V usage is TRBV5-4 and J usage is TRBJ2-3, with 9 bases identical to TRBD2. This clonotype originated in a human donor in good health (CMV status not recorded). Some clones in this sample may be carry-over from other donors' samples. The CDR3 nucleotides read TGTGCCGTCCAACGGCCTAGCGGGGTAGATACGCAGTATTTT. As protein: CAVQRPSGVDTQYF.